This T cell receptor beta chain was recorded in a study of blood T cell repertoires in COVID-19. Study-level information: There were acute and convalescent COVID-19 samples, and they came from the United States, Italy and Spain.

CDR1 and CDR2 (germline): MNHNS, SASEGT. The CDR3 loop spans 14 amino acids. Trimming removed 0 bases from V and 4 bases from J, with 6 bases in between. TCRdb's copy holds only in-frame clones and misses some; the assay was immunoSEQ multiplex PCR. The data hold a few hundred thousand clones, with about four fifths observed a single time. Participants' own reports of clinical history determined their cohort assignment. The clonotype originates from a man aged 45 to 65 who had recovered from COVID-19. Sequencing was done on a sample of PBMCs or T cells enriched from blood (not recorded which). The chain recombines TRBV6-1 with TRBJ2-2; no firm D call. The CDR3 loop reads CASSEAYSTGELFF. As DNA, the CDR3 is TGTGCCAGCAGTGAAGCCTATTCCACCGGGGAGCTGTTTTTT.